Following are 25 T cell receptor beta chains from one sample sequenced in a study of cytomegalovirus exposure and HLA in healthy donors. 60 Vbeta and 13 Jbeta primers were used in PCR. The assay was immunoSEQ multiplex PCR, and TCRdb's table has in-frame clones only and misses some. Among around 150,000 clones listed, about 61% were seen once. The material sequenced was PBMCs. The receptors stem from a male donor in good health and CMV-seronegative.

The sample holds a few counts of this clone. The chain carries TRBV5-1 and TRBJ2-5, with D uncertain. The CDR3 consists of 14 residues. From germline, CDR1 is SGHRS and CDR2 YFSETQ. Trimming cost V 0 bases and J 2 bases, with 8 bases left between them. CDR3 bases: TGCGCCAGCAGCTTGGGCAGTAATCAAGAGACCCAGTACTTC. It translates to CASSLGSNQETQYF.

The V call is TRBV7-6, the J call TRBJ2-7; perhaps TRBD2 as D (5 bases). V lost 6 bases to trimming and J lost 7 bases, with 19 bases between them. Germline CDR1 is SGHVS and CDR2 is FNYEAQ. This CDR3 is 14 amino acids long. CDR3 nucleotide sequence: TGTGCCAGCAGAGCGTACGGGGAGAACAATGAGCAGTACTTC. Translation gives CASRAYGENNEQYF. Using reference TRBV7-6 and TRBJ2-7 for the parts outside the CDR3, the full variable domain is GAGVSQSPRYKVTKRGQDVALRCDPISGHVSLYWYRQALGQGPEFLTYFNYEAQQDKSGLPNDRFSAERPEGSISTLTIQRTEQRDSAMYRCASRAYGENNEQYFGPGTRLTVT.

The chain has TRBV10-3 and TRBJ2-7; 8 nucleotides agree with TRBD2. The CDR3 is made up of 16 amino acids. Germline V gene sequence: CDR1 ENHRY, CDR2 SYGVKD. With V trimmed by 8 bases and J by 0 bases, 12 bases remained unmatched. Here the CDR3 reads CAIGRAGGLSSYEQYF. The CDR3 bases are TGTGCCATCGGCCGGGCGGGGGGTCTGAGCTCCTACGAGCAGTACTTC.

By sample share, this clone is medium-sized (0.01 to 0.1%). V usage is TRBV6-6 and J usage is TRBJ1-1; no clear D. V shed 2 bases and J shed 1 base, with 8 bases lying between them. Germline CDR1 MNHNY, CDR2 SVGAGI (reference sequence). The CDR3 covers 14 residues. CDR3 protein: CASSYGMQNTEAFF. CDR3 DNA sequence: TGTGCCAGCAGTTACGGCATGCAGAACACTGAAGCTTTCTTT.

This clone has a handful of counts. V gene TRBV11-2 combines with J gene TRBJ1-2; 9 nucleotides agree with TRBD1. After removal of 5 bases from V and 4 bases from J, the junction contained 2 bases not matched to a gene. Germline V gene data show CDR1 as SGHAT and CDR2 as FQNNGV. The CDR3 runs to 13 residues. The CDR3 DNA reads TGTGCCAGCAGCCCGGACAGGGGCTATGGCTACACCTTC. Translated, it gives CASSPDRGYGYTF.

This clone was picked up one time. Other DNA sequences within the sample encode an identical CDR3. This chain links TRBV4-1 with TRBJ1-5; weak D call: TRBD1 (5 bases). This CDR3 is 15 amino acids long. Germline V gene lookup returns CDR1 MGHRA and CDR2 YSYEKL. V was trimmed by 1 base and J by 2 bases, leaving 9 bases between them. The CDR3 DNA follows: TGCGCCAGCAGCCAAGTCCCACAGGGCAATCAGCCCCAGCATTTT. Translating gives CASSQVPQGNQPQHF.

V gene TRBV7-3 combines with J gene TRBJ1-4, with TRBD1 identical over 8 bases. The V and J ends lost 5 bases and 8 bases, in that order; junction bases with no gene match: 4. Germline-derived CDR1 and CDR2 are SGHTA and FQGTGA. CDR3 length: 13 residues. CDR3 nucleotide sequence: TGTGCCAGCAGCATCAACAGGGGGGAAAAACTGTTTTTT. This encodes CASSINRGEKLFF.

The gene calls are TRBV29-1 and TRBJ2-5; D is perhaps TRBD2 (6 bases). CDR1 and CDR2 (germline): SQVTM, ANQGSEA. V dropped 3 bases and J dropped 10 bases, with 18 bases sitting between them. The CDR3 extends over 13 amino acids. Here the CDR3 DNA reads TGCAGCGTTGAGCAAAGGGACCTCGGGGGCCAGTACTTC. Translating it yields CSVEQRDLGGQYF.

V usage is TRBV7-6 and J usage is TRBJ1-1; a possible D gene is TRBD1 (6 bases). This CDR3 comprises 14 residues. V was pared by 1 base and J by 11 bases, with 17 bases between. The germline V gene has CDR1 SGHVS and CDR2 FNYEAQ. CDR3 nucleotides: TGTGCCAGCAGCTTAGGGGAGGGAGGGGGTCTGGCTTTCTTT. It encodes CASSLGEGGGLAFF. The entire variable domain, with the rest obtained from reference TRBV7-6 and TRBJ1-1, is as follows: GAGVSQSPRYKVTKRGQDVALRCDPISGHVSLYWYRQALGQGPEFLTYFNYEAQQDKSGLPNDRFSAERPEGSISTLTIQRTEQRDSAMYRCASSLGEGGGLAFFGQGTRLTVV.

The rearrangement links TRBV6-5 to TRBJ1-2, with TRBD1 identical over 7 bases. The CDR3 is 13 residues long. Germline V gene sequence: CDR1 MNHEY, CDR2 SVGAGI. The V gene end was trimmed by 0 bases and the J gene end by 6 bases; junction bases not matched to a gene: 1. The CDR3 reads CASSYSGTDGYTF. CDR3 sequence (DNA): TGTGCCAGCAGTTACTCGGGGACAGATGGCTACACCTTC.

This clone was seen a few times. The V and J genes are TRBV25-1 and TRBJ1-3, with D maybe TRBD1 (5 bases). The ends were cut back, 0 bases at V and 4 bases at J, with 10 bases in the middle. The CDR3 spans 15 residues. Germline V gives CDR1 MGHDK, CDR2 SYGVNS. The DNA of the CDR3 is TGTGCCAGCAGTGAATATAAGGGGTACGGAAACACCATATATTTT. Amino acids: CASSEYKGYGNTIYF.

CDR3 protein: CASKGTQGPVFTEAFF. In DNA, the CDR3 is TGTGCCAGCAAAGGGACACAGGGACCCGTCTTCACTGAAGCTTTCTTT. V usage is TRBV2 and J usage is TRBJ1-1; a possible D gene is TRBD1 (6 bases). The CDR3 runs to 16 residues. V was cut by 7 bases and J by 4 bases, with 22 bases left in between. Germline V lookup: CDR1 SNHLY, CDR2 FYNNEI.

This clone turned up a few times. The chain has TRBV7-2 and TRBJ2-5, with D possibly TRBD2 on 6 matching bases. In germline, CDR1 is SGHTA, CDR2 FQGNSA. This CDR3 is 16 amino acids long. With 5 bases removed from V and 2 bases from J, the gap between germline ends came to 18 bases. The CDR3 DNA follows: TGTGCCAGCAGCCCAAGACTAGGGTTTGGGCAAGAGACCCAGTACTTC. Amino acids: CASSPRLGFGQETQYF.

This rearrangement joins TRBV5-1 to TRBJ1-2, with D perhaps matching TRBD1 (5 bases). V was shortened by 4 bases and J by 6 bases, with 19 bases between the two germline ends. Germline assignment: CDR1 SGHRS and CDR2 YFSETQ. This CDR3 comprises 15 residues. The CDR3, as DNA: TGCGCCAGCAGCCCAAGAGTCAAGGGAGGGGATGGCTACACCTTC. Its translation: CASSPRVKGGDGYTF.

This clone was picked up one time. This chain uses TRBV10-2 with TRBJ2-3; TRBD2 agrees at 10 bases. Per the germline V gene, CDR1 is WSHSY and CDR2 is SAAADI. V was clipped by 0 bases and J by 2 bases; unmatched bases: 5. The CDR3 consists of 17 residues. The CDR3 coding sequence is TGCGCCAGCAGTGAGTCCGGGACTAGCGATACCACAGATACGCAGTATTTT. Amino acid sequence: CASSESGTSDTTDTQYF.

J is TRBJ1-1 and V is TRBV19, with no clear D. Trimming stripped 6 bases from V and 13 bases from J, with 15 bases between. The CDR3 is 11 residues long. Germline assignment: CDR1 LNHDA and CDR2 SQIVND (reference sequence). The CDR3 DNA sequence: TGTGCCAGTAGAAACCTCGGGGTGGTTTTCTTT. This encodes CASRNLGVVFF.

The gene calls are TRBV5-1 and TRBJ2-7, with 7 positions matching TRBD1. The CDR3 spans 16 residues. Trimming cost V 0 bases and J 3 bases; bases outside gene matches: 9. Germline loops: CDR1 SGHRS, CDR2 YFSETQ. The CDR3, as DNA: TGCGCCAGCAGCTTGGCCATAACAGGGGTAGGCTACGAGCAGTACTTC. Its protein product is CASSLAITGVGYEQYF.

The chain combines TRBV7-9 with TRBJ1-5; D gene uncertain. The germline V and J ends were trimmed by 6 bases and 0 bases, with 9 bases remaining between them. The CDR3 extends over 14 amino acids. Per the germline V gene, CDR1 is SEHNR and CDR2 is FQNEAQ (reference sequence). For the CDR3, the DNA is TGTGCCAGCAGTAGGGAGGGTAGCAATCAGCCCCAGCATTTT. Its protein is CASSREGSNQPQHF.

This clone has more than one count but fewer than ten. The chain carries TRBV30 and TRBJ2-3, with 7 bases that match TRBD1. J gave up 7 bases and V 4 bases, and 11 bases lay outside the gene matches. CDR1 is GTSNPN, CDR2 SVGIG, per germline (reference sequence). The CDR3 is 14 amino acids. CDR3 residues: CAWTYGTAGNTQYF. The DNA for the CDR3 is TGTGCCTGGACCTACGGGACAGCCGGGAATACGCAGTATTTT.

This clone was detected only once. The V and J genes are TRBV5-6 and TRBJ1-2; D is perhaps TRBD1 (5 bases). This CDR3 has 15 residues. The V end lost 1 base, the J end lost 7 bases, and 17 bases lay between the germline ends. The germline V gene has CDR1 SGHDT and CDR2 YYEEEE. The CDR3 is CASSLPPGGSGGYTF. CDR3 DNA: TGTGCCAGCAGCTTGCCCCCCGGGGGTTCCGGTGGCTACACCTTC.

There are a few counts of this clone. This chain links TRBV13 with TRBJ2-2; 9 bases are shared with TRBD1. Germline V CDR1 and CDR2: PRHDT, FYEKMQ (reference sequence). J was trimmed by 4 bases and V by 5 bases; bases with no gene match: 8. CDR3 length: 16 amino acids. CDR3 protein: CASSGETGGSTGELFF. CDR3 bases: TGTGCCAGCAGCGGGGAGACAGGGGGTAGCACCGGGGAGCTGTTTTTT. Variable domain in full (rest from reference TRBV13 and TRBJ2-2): AAGVIQSPRHLIKEKRETATLKCYPIPRHDTVYWYQQGPGQDPQFLISFYEKMQSDKGSIPDRFSAQQFSDYHSELNMSSLELGDSALYFCASSGETGGSTGELFFGEGSRLTVL.

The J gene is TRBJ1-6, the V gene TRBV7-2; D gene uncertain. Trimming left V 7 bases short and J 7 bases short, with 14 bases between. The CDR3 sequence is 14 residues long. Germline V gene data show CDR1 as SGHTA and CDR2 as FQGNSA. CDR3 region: CASNHPERNSPLHF. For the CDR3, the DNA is TGTGCCAGCAACCACCCCGAGAGGAATTCACCCCTCCACTTT. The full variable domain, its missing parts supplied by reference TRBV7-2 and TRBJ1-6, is GAGVSQSPSNKVTEKGKDVELRCDPISGHTALYWYRQSLGQGLEFLIYFQGNSAPDKSGLPSDRFSAERTGGSVSTLTIQRTQQEDSAVYLCASNHPERNSPLHFGNGTRLTVT.

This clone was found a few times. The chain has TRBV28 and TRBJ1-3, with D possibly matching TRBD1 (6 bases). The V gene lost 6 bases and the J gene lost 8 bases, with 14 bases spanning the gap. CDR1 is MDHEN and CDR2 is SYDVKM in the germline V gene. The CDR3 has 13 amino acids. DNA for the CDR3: TGTGCCAGCAGAGCTTTACAGGGACACACCATATATTTT. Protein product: CASRALQGHTIYF.

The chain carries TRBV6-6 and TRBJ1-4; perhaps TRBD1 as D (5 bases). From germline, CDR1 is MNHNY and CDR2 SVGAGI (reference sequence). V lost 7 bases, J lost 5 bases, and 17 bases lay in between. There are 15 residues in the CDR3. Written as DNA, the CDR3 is TGTGCCAGCACCTCCGGTCGGCAGGGAAATGAAAAACTGTTTTTT. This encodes CASTSGRQGNEKLFF.

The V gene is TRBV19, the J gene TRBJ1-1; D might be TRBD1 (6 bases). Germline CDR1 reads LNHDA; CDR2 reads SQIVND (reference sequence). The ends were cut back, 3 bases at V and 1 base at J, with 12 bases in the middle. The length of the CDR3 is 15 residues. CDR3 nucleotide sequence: TGTGCCAGTAGTATCCACACAGGGAGGAACACTGAAGCTTTCTTT. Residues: CASSIHTGRNTEAFF.